This T cell receptor beta chain came from a study of shared clonotypes between healthy human individuals (dated by TCRdb to between 2020 and 2021). Context from the whole study: A few men and a couple of women, aged 18 to 49 years, made up the cohort. For each donor, three plates each were used for CD4 naive and CD4 memory, two plates were used for CD8 naive, and one plate was used for CD8 memory. To estimate repertoire size and how much clonotypes are shared between individuals, the study performed deep sequencing of blood TCR repertoires from a handful of healthy adults. To increase sequencing depth and limit assay-specific biases, different laboratories used diverse techniques to prepare libraries and sequence TCR repertoires. Between about 0.85 and 8.9 billion PBMCs per donor were obtained by leukapheresis.

A word on this clone: Its recognized antigen is unknown. No much larger clonotype is one base removed from it; base qualities were not supplied.

Via the germline V gene, CDR1 is SGDLS and CDR2 YYNGEE. Deletion took 4 bases off V and 3 bases off J, with a span of 10 bases between the germline ends. CDR3 length: 13 amino acids, cysteine to phenylalanine. Of all the DNA, just the CDR3 is kept, 39 bases in frame from base 1. Using the deep immunoSEQ assay, multiplex PCR amplified TCR CDR3 regions from genomic DNA. Genomic DNA extracted from each cell subset was distributed evenly over all wells of several immunoSEQ 96-well plates, and each plate served as one replicate. Each replicate PCR for sorted subsets received 200 ng genomic DNA, equal to tens of thousands of T cell genomes. Purified libraries were quantified with a Qubit 3.0 fluorometer, sized on a Bioanalyzer 2100, and re-quantified with the KAPA Library Quantification kit. Each immunoSEQ 96-well plate was sequenced on its own single-read 150-cycle Illumina NextSeq 550 flow cell. The study's processing was this. Because the immunoSEQ output held only junctional sequences and lacked quality scores, the filtering could not match the filtering applied to full-length reads. To assign V/J genes and CDR3, sequences were annotated against IMGT germline references using PyIR, a Python wrapper for IgBLAST v1.9. Reads with weak V/J assignments (E-value above 1e-6), missing CDR3, stop codons, out-of-frame junctions, or ambiguous translated residues were removed. V3J clonotypes were defined as sequences sharing an identical inferred V gene, J gene, and CDR3 amino acid sequence. Percentage overlap between repertoires was computed as shared unique clonotypes divided by the size of the smaller repertoire. RTK rarefaction, the Chao1 estimator, and Recon v2.1 estimates of unobserved clonotypes were used to assess repertoire richness. Generation probabilities were computed with OLGA for all TCRbeta clonotypes obtained by the gDNA method from four donors. The table was pulled from immuneACCESS by TCRdb, which kept in-frame rearrangements only. Such tables lose some clones; where checked, under half of the loss comes from unresolved V genes, and the rest has no known cause. Clone size and the V and J calls come from that table; the DNA yielded D and trimming. The sample table records about 2.4 million clones; more than 85% of these occur just once. The top ten hold around 0.37% of the sample.

The donors were healthy, HIV-negative adults with no recently reported acute infections or vaccinations. Only Caucasian adults living in Nashville, Tennessee, USA were represented among the donors. CD4+ T cells were enriched by magnetic negative selection; naive cells were then positively selected on CD45RA, and the negative fraction formed the memory subset. After blood collection by leukapheresis, PBMCs were isolated using Ficoll-Histopaque density gradient centrifugation and then cryopreserved in the vapor phase of liquid nitrogen. Analytical flow cytometry was used to check the purity and quantity of every magnetically sorted T cell population. From each sorted fraction, genomic DNA was isolated and quantified by UV absorbance on a Nanodrop 2000c. What the research found in general, with its limitations: When a few donors were compared, the shared fraction of clonotypes was around 5% for naive CD4, over 3% for naive CD8, 2% to 2.5% for memory CD4, and less than 0.45% for memory CD8. Estimated clonotype richness was generally larger for naive than for memory subsets. Sampling was limited to blood, and TCR repertoires in tissue likely differ from TCR repertoires in blood. Pairwise subsampling led to the expectation that sequencing depth would affect the degree of clonotype sharing among donors. Higher generation probabilities were observed for clonotypes shared by all four sorted-subset donors than for non-shared clonotypes. Because the study included only a small number of donors, the genetic and exposure-history diversity represented was limited. Incomplete sequencing was indicated by rarefaction of sorted-subset datasets, despite the large sequencing depth.

Sequenced input: naive CD4+ T cells from PBMCs. The sample's cell subset or site label is to be understood as: CD45RA+ positively selected. The sequence came from a man aged 18 to 29 in good health. Some clones in this sample may be carry-over from other donors' samples. The chain uses TRBV9 and TRBJ1-1, with the D gene not confidently named. The nucleotides are TGTGCCAGCAGCTCCACTGGATACACTGAAGCTTTCTTT. Its protein is CASSSTGYTEAFF.